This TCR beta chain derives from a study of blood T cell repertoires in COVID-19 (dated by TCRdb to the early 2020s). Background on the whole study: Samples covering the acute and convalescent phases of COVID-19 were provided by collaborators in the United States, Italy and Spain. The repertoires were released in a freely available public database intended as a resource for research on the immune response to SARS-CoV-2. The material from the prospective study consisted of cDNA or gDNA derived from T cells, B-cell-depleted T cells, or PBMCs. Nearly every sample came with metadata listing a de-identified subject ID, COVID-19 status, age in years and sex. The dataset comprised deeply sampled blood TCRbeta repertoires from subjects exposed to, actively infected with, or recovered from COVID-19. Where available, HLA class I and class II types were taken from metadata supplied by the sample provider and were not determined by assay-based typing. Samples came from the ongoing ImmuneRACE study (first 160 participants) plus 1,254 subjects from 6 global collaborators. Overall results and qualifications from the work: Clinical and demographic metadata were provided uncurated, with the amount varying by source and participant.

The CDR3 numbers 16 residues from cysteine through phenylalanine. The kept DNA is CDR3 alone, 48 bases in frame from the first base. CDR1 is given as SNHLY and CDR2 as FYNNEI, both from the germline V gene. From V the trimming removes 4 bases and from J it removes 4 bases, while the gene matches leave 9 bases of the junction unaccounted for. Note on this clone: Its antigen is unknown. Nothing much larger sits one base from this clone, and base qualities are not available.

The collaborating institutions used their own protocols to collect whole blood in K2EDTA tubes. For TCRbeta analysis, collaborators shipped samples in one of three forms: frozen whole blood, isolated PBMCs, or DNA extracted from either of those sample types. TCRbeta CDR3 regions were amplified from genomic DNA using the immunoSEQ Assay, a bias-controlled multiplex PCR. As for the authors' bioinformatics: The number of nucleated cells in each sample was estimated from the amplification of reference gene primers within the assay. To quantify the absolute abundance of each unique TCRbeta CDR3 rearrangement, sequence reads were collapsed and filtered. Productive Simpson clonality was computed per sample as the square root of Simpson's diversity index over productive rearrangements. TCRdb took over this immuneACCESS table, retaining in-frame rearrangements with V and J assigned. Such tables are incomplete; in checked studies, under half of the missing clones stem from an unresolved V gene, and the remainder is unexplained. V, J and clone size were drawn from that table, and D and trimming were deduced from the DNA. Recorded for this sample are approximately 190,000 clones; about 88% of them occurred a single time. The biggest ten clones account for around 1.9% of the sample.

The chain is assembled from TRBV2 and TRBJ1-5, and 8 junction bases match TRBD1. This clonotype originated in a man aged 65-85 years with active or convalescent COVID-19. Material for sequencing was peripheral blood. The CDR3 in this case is CASSGRRTGKNQPQHF. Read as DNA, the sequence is TGTGCCAGCAGTGGACGACGGACAGGGAAAAATCAGCCCCAGCATTTT.